The entry below gives a single T cell receptor beta chain sequence along with its context. These data come from a study of T cells after yellow fever vaccination. In germline, CDR1 is SGHRS, CDR2 YFSETQ. The germline V and J ends were trimmed by 0 bases and 0 bases, with 25 bases remaining between them. The CDR3 covers 21 residues. TCRdb independently ran MiXCR on the 5' RACE reads; one entry per CDR3 protein. The repertoire includes 450,000 to 550,000 distinct CDR3 sequences, 21% of them detected once, and about 16% sits in the top ten. The rearrangement joins TRBV5-1 to TRBJ1-5; D is possibly TRBD1 (6 bases). This sample comprised PBMCs, obtained about 21 days after the first yellow fever vaccination. The sequence was collected from a man aged 18 to 35 who received the YFV17D yellow fever vaccine. CDR3 coding DNA: TGCGCCAGCAGCTTGGCCGAAGCACATTTCGGGACACGGTATAGCAATCAGCCCCAGCATTTT. It translates to CASSLAEAHFGTRYSNQPQHF.